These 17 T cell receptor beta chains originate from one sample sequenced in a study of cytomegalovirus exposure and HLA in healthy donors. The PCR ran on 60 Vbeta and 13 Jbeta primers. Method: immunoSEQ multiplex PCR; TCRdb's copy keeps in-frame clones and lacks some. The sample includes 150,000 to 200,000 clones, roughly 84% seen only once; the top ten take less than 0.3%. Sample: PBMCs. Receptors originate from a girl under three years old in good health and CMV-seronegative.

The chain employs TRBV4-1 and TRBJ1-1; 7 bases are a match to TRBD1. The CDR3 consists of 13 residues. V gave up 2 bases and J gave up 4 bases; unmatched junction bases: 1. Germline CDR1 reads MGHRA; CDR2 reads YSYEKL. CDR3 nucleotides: TGCGCCAGCAGCCAACGACAGGGCACTGAAGCTTTCTTT. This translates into CASSQRQGTEAFF.

In nucleotides, the CDR3 is TGTGCCAGCAGTTACCTCAACGGGTATGGCTACACCTTC. Its translation is CASSYLNGYGYTF. This chain connects TRBV6-5 to TRBJ1-2; no clear D gene. The germline V and J ends were trimmed by 2 bases and 5 bases, with 9 bases remaining between them. The CDR3 totals 13 residues. CDR1 MNHEY and CDR2 SVGAGI come from the germline V gene.

CDR3 nucleotide sequence: TGTGCCAGCGGTTTTAGACACGTCCTTGCGAACACCGGGGAGCTGTTTTTT. Its protein is CASGFRHVLANTGELFF. V is TRBV9 and J is TRBJ2-2; D uncertain. Trimming shortened V by 7 bases and J by 0 bases, and 19 bases separated the two germline ends. Germline CDR1 and CDR2: SGDLS and YYNGEE. The CDR3 consists of 17 residues.

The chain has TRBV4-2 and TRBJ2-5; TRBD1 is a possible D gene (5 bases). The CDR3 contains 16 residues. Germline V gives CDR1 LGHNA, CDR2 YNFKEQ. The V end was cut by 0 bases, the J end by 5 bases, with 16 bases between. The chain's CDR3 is CASSQDGASFGETQYF. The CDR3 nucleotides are TGTGCCAGCAGCCAAGATGGGGCTTCCTTCGGCGAGACCCAGTACTTC.

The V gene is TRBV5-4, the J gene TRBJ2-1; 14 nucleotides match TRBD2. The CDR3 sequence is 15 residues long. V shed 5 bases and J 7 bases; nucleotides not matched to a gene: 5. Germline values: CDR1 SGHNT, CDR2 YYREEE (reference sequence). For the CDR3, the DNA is TGTGCCAGCAGGACTAGCGGGGGGGCTGGTAATGAGCAGTTCTTC. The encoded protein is CASRTSGGAGNEQFF.

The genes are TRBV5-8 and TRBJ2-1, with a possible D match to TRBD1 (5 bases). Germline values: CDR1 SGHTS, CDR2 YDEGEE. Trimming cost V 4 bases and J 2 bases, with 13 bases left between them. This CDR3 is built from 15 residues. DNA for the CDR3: TGTGCCAGCAGCGGCAGGGAAGGAGCCTACAATGAGCAGTTCTTC. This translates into CASSGREGAYNEQFF.

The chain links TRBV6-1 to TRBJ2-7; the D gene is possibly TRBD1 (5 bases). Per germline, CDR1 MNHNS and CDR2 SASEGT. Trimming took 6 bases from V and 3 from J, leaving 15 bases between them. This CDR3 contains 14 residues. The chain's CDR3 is CASRAMTVLYEQYF. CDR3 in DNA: TGTGCCAGCAGGGCAATGACAGTTCTCTACGAGCAGTACTTC.

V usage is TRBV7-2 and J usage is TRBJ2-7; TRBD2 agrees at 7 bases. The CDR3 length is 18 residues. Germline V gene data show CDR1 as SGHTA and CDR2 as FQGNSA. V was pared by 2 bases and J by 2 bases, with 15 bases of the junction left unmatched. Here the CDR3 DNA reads TGTGCCAGCAGCTTAAAACCCGGTTCTAGCGGCCCTCCCTACGAGCAGTACTTC. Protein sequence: CASSLKPGSSGPPYEQYF.

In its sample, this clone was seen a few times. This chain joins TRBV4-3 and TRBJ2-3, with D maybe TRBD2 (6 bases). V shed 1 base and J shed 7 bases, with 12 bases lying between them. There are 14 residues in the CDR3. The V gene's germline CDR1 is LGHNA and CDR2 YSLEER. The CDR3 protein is CASSQGLDPNTQYF. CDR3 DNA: TGCGCCAGCAGCCAAGGACTAGATCCAAATACGCAGTATTTT.

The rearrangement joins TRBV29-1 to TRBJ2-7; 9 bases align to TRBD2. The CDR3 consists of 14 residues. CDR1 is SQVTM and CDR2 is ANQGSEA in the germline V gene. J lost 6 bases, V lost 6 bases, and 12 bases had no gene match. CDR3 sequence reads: CSVKLLAGGSEQYF. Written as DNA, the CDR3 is TGCAGCGTGAAATTACTAGCGGGCGGAAGCGAGCAGTACTTC.

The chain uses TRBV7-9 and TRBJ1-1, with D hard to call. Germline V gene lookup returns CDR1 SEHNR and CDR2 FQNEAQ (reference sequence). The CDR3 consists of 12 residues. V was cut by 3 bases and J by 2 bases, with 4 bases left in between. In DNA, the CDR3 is TGTGCCAGCAGCTTCAGTAACACTGAAGCTTTCTTT. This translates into CASSFSNTEAFF.

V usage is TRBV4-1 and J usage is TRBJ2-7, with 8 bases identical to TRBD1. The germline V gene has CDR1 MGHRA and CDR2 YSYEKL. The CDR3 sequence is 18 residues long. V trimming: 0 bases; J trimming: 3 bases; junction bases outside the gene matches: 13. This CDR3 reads CASSQEGTAGGSYYEQYF. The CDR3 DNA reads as TGCGCCAGCAGCCAAGAGGGGACGGCAGGGGGCAGTTACTACGAGCAGTACTTC.

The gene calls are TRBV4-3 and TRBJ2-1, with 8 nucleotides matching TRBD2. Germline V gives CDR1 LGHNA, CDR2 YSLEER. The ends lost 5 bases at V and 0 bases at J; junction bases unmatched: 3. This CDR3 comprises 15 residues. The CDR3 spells CASSAGRASYNEQFF. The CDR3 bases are TGCGCCAGCAGCGCCGGGAGGGCCTCCTACAATGAGCAGTTCTTC.

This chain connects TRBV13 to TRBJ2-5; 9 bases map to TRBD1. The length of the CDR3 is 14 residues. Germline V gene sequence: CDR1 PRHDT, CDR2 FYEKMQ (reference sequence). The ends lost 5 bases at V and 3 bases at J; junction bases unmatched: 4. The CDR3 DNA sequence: TGTGCCAGCAGCCCCCGGACAGGGGAAGAGACCCAGTACTTC. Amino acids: CASSPRTGEETQYF.

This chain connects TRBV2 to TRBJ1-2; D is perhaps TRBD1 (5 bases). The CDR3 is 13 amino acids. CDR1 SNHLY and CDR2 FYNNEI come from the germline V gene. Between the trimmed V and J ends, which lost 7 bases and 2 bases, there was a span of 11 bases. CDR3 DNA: TGTGCCAGCAATTCCCCAGGGAACTATGGCTACACCTTC. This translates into CASNSPGNYGYTF. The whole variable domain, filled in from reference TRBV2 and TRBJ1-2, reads EPEVTQTPSHQVTQMGQEVILRCVPISNHLYFYWYRQILGQKVEFLVSFYNNEISEKSEIFDDQFSVERPDGSNFTLKIRSTKLEDSAMYFCASNSPGNYGYTFGSGTRLTVV.

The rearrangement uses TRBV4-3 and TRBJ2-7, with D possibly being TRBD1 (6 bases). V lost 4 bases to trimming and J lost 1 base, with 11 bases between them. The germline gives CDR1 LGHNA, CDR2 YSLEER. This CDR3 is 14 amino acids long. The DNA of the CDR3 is TGCGCCAGCAGCCCCTACGGACAGTCCTACGAGCAGTACTTC. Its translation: CASSPYGQSYEQYF.

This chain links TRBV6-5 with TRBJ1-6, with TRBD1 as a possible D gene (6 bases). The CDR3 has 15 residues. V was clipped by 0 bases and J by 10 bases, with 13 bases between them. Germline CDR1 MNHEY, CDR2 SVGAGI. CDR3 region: CASSYSPGAGSPLHF. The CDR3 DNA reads TGTGCCAGCAGTTACTCTCCAGGGGCAGGGTCACCCCTCCACTTT.